This T cell receptor beta chain comes out of a study of glioma-infiltrating T cells after dendritic cell vaccination. Primers: 60 V beta forward and 13 J beta reverse. Assay used: immunoSEQ multiplex PCR; TCRdb lists only in-frame clones, some missing. The sample records around 37,000 clones, roughly 79% being singletons. CDR1 and CDR2 from the germline V gene are LGHNA and YSLEER. The CDR3 runs 16 residues. Trimming pared 2 bases from V and 3 bases from J, leaving 13 bases between. Overall study findings and caveats: TCR clonality showed no direct relationship with survival.

Concerning this clone itself: Antigen specificity is unknown.

The receptor was isolated from a human donor with glioblastoma. This chain connects TRBV4-3 to TRBJ2-2; D unclear. The starting material was blood, obtained before dendritic cell vaccination. The DNA of the CDR3 is TGCGCCAGCAGCCAAAGGCGGCCTCCGTACACCGGGGAGCTGTTTTTT. This sequence encodes CASSQRRPPYTGELFF.